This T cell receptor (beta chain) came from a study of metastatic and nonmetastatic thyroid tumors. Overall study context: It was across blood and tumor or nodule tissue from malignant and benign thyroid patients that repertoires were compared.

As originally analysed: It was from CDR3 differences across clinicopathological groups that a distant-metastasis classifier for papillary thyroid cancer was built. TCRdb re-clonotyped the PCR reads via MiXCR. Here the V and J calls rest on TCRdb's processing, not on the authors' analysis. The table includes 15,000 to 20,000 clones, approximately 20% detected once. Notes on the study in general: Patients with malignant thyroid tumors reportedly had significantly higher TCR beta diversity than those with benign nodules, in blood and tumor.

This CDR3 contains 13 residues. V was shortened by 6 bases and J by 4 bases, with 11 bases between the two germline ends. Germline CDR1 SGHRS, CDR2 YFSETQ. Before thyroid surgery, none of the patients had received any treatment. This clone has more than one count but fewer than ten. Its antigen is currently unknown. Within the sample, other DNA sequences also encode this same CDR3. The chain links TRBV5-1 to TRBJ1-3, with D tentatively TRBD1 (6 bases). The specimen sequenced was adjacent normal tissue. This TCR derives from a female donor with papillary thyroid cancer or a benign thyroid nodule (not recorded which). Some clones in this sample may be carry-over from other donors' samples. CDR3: CASTTGPGNTIYF. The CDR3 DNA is TGCGCCAGCACTACAGGGCCCGGAAACACCATATATTTT.